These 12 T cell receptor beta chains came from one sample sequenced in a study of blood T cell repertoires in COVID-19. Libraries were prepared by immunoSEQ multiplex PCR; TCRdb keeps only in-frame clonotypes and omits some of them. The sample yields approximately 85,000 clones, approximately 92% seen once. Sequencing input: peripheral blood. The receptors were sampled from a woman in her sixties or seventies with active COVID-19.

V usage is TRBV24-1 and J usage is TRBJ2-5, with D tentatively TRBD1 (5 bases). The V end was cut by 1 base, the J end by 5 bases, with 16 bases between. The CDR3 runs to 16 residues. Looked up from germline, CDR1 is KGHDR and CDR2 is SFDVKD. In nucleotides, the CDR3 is TGTGCCACCAGTGATTTAAAGTTCGCAGGGAATGAGACCCAGTACTTC. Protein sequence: CATSDLKFAGNETQYF.

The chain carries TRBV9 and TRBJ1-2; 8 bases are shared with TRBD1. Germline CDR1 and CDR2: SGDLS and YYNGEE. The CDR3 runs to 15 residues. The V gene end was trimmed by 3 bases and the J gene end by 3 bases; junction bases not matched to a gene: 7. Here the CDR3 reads CASSAVGQGDYGYTF. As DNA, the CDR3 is TGTGCCAGCAGCGCAGTAGGACAGGGCGACTATGGCTACACCTTC. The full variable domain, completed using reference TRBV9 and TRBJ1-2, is DSGVTQTPKHLITATGQRVTLRCSPRSGDLSVYWYQQSLDQGLQFLIQYYNGEERAKGNILERFSAQQFPDLHSELNLSSLELGDSALYFCASSAVGQGDYGYTFGSGTRLTVV.

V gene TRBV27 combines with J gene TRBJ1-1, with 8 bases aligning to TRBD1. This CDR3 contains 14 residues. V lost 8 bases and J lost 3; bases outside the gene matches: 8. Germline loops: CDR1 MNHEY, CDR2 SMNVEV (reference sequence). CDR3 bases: TGTGCCAGCTTCAGGGGGCGGTTCGACACTGAAGCTTTCTTT. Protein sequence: CASFRGRFDTEAFF.

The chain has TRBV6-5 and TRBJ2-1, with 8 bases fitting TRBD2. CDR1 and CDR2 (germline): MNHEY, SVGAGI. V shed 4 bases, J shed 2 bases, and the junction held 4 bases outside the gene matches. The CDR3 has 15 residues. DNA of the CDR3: TGTGCCAGCAGTTCCGGGGGGGCAGCCTACAATGAGCAGTTCTTC. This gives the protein CASSSGGAAYNEQFF.

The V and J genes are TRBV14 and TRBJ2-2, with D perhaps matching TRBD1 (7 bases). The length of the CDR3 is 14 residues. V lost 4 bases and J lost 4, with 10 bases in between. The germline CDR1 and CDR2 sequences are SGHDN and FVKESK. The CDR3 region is CASSRQGGTGELFF. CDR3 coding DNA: TGTGCCAGCAGCCGGCAGGGGGGCACCGGGGAGCTGTTTTTT.

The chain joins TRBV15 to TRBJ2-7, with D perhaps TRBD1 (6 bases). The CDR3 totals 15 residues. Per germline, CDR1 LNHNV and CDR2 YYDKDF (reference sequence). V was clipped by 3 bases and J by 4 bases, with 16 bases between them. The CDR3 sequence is CATSSQGSQMYEQYF. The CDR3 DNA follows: TGTGCCACCAGCAGCCAGGGGTCCCAAATGTACGAGCAGTACTTC.

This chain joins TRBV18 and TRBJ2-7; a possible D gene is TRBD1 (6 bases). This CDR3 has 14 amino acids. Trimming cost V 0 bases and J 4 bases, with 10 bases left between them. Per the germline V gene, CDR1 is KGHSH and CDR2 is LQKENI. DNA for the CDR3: TGTGCCAGCTCACCACCGCAGGGGCTATACGAGCAGTACTTC. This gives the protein CASSPPQGLYEQYF.

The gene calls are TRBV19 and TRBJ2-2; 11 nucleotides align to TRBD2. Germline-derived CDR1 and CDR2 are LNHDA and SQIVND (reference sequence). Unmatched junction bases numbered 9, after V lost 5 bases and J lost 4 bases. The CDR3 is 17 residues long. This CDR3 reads CASSPLAGGVGTGELFF. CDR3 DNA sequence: TGTGCCAGTAGTCCTCTAGCGGGAGGAGTGGGCACCGGGGAGCTGTTTTTT.

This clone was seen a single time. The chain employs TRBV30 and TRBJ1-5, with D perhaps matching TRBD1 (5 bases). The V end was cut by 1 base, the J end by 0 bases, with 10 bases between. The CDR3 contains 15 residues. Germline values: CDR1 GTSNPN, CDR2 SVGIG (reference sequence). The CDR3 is CAWSAEGLSNQPQHF. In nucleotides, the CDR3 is TGTGCCTGGAGTGCTGAGGGACTTAGCAATCAGCCCCAGCATTTT.

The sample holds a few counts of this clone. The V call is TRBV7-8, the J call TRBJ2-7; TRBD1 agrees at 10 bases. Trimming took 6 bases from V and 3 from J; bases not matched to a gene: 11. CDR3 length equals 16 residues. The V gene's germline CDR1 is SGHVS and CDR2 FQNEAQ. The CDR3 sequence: CASRQNTGTGDYEQYF. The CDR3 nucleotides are TGTGCCAGCAGACAGAACACCGGGACAGGGGACTACGAGCAGTACTTC.

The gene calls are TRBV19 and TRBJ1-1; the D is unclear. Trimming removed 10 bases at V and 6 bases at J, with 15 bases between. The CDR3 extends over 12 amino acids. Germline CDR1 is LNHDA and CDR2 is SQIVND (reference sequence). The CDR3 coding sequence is TGTGCCACCGAGGGAATTGGTGCTGAAGCTTTCTTT. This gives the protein CATEGIGAEAFF.

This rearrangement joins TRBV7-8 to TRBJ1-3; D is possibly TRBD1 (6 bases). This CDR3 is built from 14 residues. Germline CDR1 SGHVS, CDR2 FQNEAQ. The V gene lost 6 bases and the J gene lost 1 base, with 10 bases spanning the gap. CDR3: CASSPTGSGNTIYF. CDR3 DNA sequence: TGTGCCAGCAGTCCGACAGGTTCTGGAAACACCATATATTTT.